This T cell receptor (beta chain) was recorded in a study of cytomegalovirus exposure and HLA in healthy donors. Study-level findings and limits: Later analysis suggested most CMV-associated TCR beta chains were HLA-restricted. Previously analyzed data showed that most TCR beta V segments were productive at a frequency of about 87% or about 30%.

As for this clone: Its antigen is unidentified.

60 Vbeta and 13 Jbeta primers were used in PCR. In the study's own analysis: As a later analysis found, there were approximately 80 million unique TCR beta chains, of which roughly 11 million were shared. Profiling relied on immunoSEQ multiplex PCR, and the TCRdb table lists in-frame clones only, not all of them. The D gene and trimming were derived from the DNA, and the V and J assignments and clone size from that table. The repertoire holds 89,000 or so clones, with 70% to 80% as singletons. V was pared by 4 bases and J by 0 bases, with 5 bases of the junction left unmatched. CDR1 and CDR2 from the germline V gene are MNHNS and SASEGT. The CDR3 is made up of 15 amino acids.

The clonotype originates from a man younger than 35 in good health and CMV-seropositive. The chain couples TRBV6-1 to TRBJ1-2; 7 nucleotides agree with TRBD1. What was sequenced was PBMCs. The CDR3 DNA reads TGTGCCAGCAGTGCCGGGACAGCTACTAACTATGGCTACACCTTC. This codes for CASSAGTATNYGYTF.